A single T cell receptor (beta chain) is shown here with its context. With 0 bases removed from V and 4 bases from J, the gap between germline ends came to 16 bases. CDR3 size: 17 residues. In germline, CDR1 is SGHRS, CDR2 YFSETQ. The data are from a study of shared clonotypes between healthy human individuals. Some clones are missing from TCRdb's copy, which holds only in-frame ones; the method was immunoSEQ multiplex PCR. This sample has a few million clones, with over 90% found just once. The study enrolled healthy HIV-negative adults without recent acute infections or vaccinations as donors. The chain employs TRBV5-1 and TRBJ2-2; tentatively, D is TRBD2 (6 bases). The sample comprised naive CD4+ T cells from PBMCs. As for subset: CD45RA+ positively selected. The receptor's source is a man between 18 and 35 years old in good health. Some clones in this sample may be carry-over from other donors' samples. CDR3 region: CASSLEGPTSSTGELFF. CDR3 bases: TGCGCCAGCAGCTTGGAAGGGCCGACTAGTTCCACCGGGGAGCTGTTTTTT.